One sample yielded the 11 T cell receptor beta chains listed below, sequenced in a study of T cell repertoires in aging, cancer and after chemotherapy. TCR beta rearrangements were amplified from peripheral blood genomic DNA. Rearranged V-D-J TRB sequences were amplified with a mixed TRB-A/B primer pool. MiXCR, run by TCRdb on the multiplex PCR reads, gives a single entry per CDR3 protein. The table lists 900 to 1,000 distinct CDR3 sequences, roughly a quarter of them singletons, with about 40% in the top ten. Sequencing was performed on blood. The origin of the receptors is a human donor with a blood cancer.

As to this clonotype: With a much larger clone just one base away, this may be a read error. Likely a read error: the CDR3 ends without its conserved phenylalanine or tryptophan. The chain links TRBV12-3 or TRBV12-4 to TRBJ2-1, with no clear D. The CDR3 spans 13 residues. The V end was cut by 5 bases, the J end by 8 bases, with 13 bases between. CDR3 region: CASSPPPAYEQFL. CDR3 sequence (DNA): TGTGCCAGCAGTCCCCCACCGGCGTATGAGCAGTTCTTG.

The V gene is TRBV2, the J gene TRBJ2-7, with TRBD2 identical over 11 bases. The CDR3 extends over 17 amino acids. CDR1 and CDR2 (germline): SNHLY, FYNNEI. Germline trimming cut 6 bases from V and 6 bases from J; bases unmatched to any gene: 16. The CDR3 region is CASSLYSGRASIGEQYF. CDR3 DNA sequence: TGTGCCAGCAGCCTTTATAGCGGGAGGGCCTCAATAGGCGAGCAGTACTTC.

The genes are TRBV27 and TRBJ2-3, with 7 nucleotides matching TRBD2. This CDR3 is built from 14 residues. V lost 3 bases, J lost 8 bases, and 8 bases stayed unmatched. Germline values: CDR1 MNHEY, CDR2 SMNVEV (reference sequence). This CDR3 reads CASSLGGGWGTQYF. For the CDR3, the DNA is TGTGCCAGCAGTTTGGGGGGGGGGTGGGGTACGCAGTATTTT.

The chain links TRBV7-3 to TRBJ1-2; no definite D call. This CDR3 spans 14 amino acids. The germline CDR1 and CDR2 sequences are SGHTA and FQGTGA. The V end was cut by 1 base, the J end by 2 bases, with 8 bases between. CDR3 sequence: CASSLIAGNYGYTF. The CDR3 DNA reads as TGTGCCAGCAGCTTAATAGCGGGGAACTATGGCTACACCTTC.

In this sample, this clonotype is medium-sized. The V gene is TRBV27, the J gene TRBJ2-3, with a weak D call TRBD2 (6 bases). This CDR3 contains 14 residues. The germline gives CDR1 MNHEY, CDR2 SMNVEV (reference sequence). The ends were cut back, 6 bases at V and 6 bases at J, with 16 bases in the middle. This CDR3 is CASSRDFPSDTQYF. The CDR3 nucleotides read TGTGCCAGCAGCCGGGACTTCCCTTCGGATACGCAGTATTTT.

This clonotype has only a few counts. This sequence joins TRBV12-3 or TRBV12-4 and TRBJ2-2; D is unresolved. Deletions cut 10 bases from V and 1 base from J, with 10 bases between. The CDR3 has 13 residues. Written as DNA, the CDR3 is TGTGCCACCCTATTGGGGAACACCGGGGAGCTGTTTTTT. It yields the protein CATLLGNTGELFF.

V is TRBV18 and J is TRBJ1-3; the D gene is possibly TRBD1 (5 bases). Trimming removed 3 bases at V and 0 bases at J, with 18 bases between. The germline V gene encodes CDR1 KGHSH and CDR2 LQKENI. The CDR3 loop spans 18 amino acids. The CDR3 region is CASSPPGGTLISGNTIYF. Here the CDR3 DNA reads TGTGCCAGCTCACCGCCGGGGGGGACCCTGATCTCTGGAAACACCATATATTTT.

This clonotype is judged large. V usage is TRBV29-1 and J usage is TRBJ2-7; 7 nucleotides align to TRBD1. Germline V gene sequence: CDR1 SQVTM, CDR2 ANQGSEA. The CDR3 consists of 13 residues. V lost 3 bases to trimming and J lost 3 bases; unmatched junction nucleotides: 5. DNA for the CDR3: TGCAGCGTTGAGGCTGACAGGGACTACGAGCAGTACTTC. This codes for CSVEADRDYEQYF.

The V gene is TRBV12-3 or TRBV12-4, the J gene TRBJ1-2; D call uncertain. Trimming removed 3 bases at V and 4 bases at J, with 3 bases between. This CDR3 spans 11 amino acids. This CDR3 reads CASSLSYGYTF. The CDR3 DNA follows: TGTGCCAGCAGTTTGAGCTATGGCTACACCTTC.

Worth noting for this clonotype: Since a much larger clone is just one base distant, this may be a read error. The chain employs TRBV6-5 and TRBJ2-7; D is uncertain. CDR3 length: 11 amino acids. Germline V lookup: CDR1 MNHEY, CDR2 SVGAGI. CDR3 DNA: TGTGCCAGCAGGTCCAGAGGCGAGAAGTACTTC. Translated, it gives CASRSRGEKYF.

This clonotype is labeled medium-sized (0.01 to 0.1%). The chain recombines TRBV18 with TRBJ2-1, with 13 bases that match TRBD2. The germline CDR1 and CDR2 sequences are KGHSH and LQKENI. The CDR3 covers 17 residues. The ends lost 8 bases at V and 8 bases at J; junction bases unmatched: 15. The CDR3 loop is CASVGLAGAVMIHEQFF. The DNA for the CDR3 is TGTGCCAGCGTCGGACTAGCGGGAGCCGTCATGATCCATGAGCAGTTCTTC.